The present entry profiles one T cell receptor beta chain with its context. Its antigen is unidentified. PCR involved 60 Vbeta and 13 Jbeta primers. Profiling relied on immunoSEQ multiplex PCR, and the TCRdb table lists in-frame clones only, not all of them. The data contain around 91,000 clones, over 75% of them singletons. This sample stems from a study of cytomegalovirus exposure and HLA in healthy donors. Overall study results and limits: Rare TCR sequences dominated, though some public TCRs recurred in many donors.

Germline lookup yields CDR1 SGHRS and CDR2 YFSETQ. The CDR3 runs to 16 residues. V shed 0 bases, J shed 3 bases, and the junction held 7 bases outside the gene matches. Participants comprised healthy donors of bone marrow. Source material: PBMCs. The clonotype comes from a male donor in good health and CMV-seropositive. The chain uses TRBV5-1 and TRBJ2-3; 7 bases map to TRBD2. CDR3 sequence (DNA): TGCGCCAGCAGCTTGGCCCCGGGAGCGGGGACAGATACGCAGTATTTT. It codes for CASSLAPGAGTDTQYF.